This T cell receptor beta chain was recovered during a study of T cells after posttransplantation cyclophosphamide. Overall study results and limits: Donor CD8+ memory clones often dominated recipient blood repertoires at later times.

Cyclophosphamide on days +3 and +4 followed busulfan-fludarabine conditioning and a marrow graft. This clone was recorded a few times. The antigen is undetermined. The CDR3 has 14 residues. CDR1 and CDR2 (germline): SGHKS, YYEKEE (reference sequence). Germline trimming cut 8 bases from V and 4 bases from J; bases unmatched to any gene: 9. Using immunoSEQ multiplex PCR, the repertoire was profiled, and TCRdb retains in-frame clones only, with some absent. The data hold about 880 clones, with around 60% observed a single time. The source material was CD8+ T cells sorted from PBMCs, sampled 84 days after allogeneic stem cell transplant with posttransplant cyclophosphamide. V is TRBV5-5 and J is TRBJ2-1; TRBD1 agrees at 7 bases. This clonotype was sampled from a male patient aged 25-45 years who received an allogeneic stem cell transplant from a related donor, was CMV-positive, and had no GVHD. Some of the T cells might come from the graft donor. CDR3 in amino acids: CASWPGQPYNEQFF. CDR3 in DNA: TGTGCCAGTTGGCCGGGACAGCCTTACAATGAGCAGTTCTTC.